This is a list of T cell receptor beta chains from one sample in a study of blood T cell repertoires in COVID-19. The data were produced by immunoSEQ multiplex PCR, yet TCRdb's version contains in-frame clones alone and is incomplete. The profile shows about 200,000 clones, around three quarters of them singletons. Sequencing used peripheral blood. Source of these receptors: a woman between 65 and 79 years old with acute or convalescent COVID-19. Both conserved end residues are part of each CDR3. D genes are given only for firm matches. Rows give clone size only sometimes, using once, few, many, or a class for an expanded clone.

j_call: TRBJ2-3
d_call: .
v_call: TRBV7-8
clone_size: .
cdr3_aa: CASSLGGVSTDTQYF
cdr3_nt: TGTGCCAGCAGCTTAGGCGGGGTTAGCACAGATACGCAGTATTTT

j_call: TRBJ2-1
d_call: .
v_call: TRBV3-1/TRBV3-2
clone_size: .
cdr3_aa: CASSQSGRGGEQFF
cdr3_nt: TGTGCCAGCAGCCAGTCGGGCAGGGGTGGTGAGCAGTTCTTC

j_call: TRBJ1-6
d_call: .
v_call: TRBV18
clone_size: .
cdr3_aa: CASGPTGQASPLHF
cdr3_nt: TGTGCCAGCGGACCAACAGGGCAGGCTTCACCCCTCCACTTT

j_call: TRBJ2-7
d_call: TRBD2
v_call: TRBV19
clone_size: .
cdr3_aa: CASSMAGLAGGSDSYEQYF
cdr3_nt: TGTGCCAGTAGTATGGCCGGACTAGCGGGAGGATCCGACTCCTACGAGCAGTACTTC

j_call: TRBJ2-5
d_call: .
v_call: TRBV18
clone_size: .
cdr3_aa: CASTKTTGSETQYF
cdr3_nt: TGTGCCAGCACAAAAACCACAGGGAGTGAGACCCAGTACTTC

j_call: TRBJ1-3
d_call: .
v_call: TRBV5-4
clone_size: .
cdr3_aa: CASSPAYGSGAGNTIYF
cdr3_nt: TGTGCCAGCAGCCCGGCCTACGGTTCAGGGGCTGGAAACACCATATATTTT

j_call: TRBJ1-1
d_call: TRBD1
v_call: TRBV6-1
clone_size: .
cdr3_aa: CASSARRTGGAGTEAFF
cdr3_nt: TGTGCCAGCAGTGCCCGGCGGACAGGGGGCGCGGGAACTGAAGCTTTCTTT

j_call: TRBJ2-7
d_call: TRBD1
v_call: TRBV28
clone_size: .
cdr3_aa: CASSFGRGLSYEQYF
cdr3_nt: TGTGCCAGCAGTTTCGGCAGGGGGCTCTCCTACGAGCAGTACTTC

j_call: TRBJ2-3
d_call: TRBD2
v_call: TRBV7-8
clone_size: .
cdr3_aa: CASSLAGGLAGTDTQYF
cdr3_nt: TGTGCCAGCAGCTTAGCGGGGGGACTAGCGGGGACAGATACGCAGTATTTT

j_call: TRBJ1-2
d_call: TRBD1
v_call: TRBV28
clone_size: .
cdr3_aa: CASSPPGGSYTF
cdr3_nt: TGTGCCAGCAGCCCCCCAGGGGGCAGCTACACCTTC

j_call: TRBJ2-7
d_call: .
v_call: TRBV2
clone_size: .
cdr3_aa: CASSADRPQAYEQYF
cdr3_nt: TGTGCCAGCAGTGCCGACAGGCCCCAGGCCTACGAGCAGTACTTC

j_call: TRBJ2-3
d_call: TRBD2
v_call: TRBV6-5
clone_size: .
cdr3_aa: CASRPAGAQDTQYF
cdr3_nt: TGTGCCAGCAGGCCAGCGGGAGCCCAAGATACGCAGTATTTT

j_call: TRBJ2-2
d_call: .
v_call: TRBV7-9
clone_size: .
cdr3_aa: CASSKREGQGNTGELFF
cdr3_nt: TGTGCCAGCAGCAAACGGGAGGGACAGGGAAACACCGGGGAGCTGTTTTTT

j_call: TRBJ2-1
d_call: TRBD1
v_call: TRBV19
clone_size: .
cdr3_aa: CASSSGQVYEGATYNEQFF
cdr3_nt: TGTGCCAGTAGTTCGGGACAGGTGTATGAGGGAGCGACGTACAATGAGCAGTTCTTC

j_call: TRBJ1-4
d_call: .
v_call: TRBV7-9
clone_size: .
cdr3_aa: CASSPTGKGEKLFF
cdr3_nt: TGTGCCAGCAGCCCCACGGGGAAAGGGGAAAAACTGTTTTTT

j_call: TRBJ2-5
d_call: TRBD2
v_call: TRBV27
clone_size: .
cdr3_aa: CASSAGGLGQETQYF
cdr3_nt: TGTGCCAGCAGTGCGGGGGGACTTGGCCAAGAGACCCAGTACTTC

j_call: TRBJ2-3
d_call: TRBD1
v_call: TRBV3-1/TRBV3-2
clone_size: once
cdr3_aa: CASSQGWDRTNTDTQYF
cdr3_nt: TGTGCCAGCAGCCAAGGTTGGGACAGGACCAACACAGATACGCAGTATTTT

j_call: TRBJ1-1
d_call: TRBD1
v_call: TRBV5-1
clone_size: many
cdr3_aa: CASSLDQGVLNTEAFF
cdr3_nt: TGCGCCAGCAGCTTAGACCAGGGGGTTCTGAACACTGAAGCTTTCTTT

j_call: TRBJ2-7
d_call: .
v_call: TRBV3-1/TRBV3-2
clone_size: .
cdr3_aa: CASGRDYEQYF
cdr3_nt: TGTGCCAGCGGCAGGGACTACGAGCAGTACTTC

j_call: TRBJ1-1
d_call: .
v_call: TRBV2
clone_size: .
cdr3_aa: CASSARQQNTEAFF
cdr3_nt: TGTGCCAGCAGTGCGAGGCAGCAGAACACTGAAGCTTTCTTT

j_call: TRBJ2-2
d_call: .
v_call: TRBV24-1
clone_size: .
cdr3_aa: CATSGGINTGELFF
cdr3_nt: TGTGCCACCAGTGGCGGGATAAACACCGGGGAGCTGTTTTTT

j_call: TRBJ1-2
d_call: TRBD1
v_call: TRBV3-1/TRBV3-2
clone_size: .
cdr3_aa: CASSQPQGGENTF
cdr3_nt: TGTGCCAGCAGCCAACCACAGGGGGGGGAAAACACCTTC

j_call: TRBJ1-1
d_call: .
v_call: TRBV13
clone_size: .
cdr3_aa: CASSLDSGTEAFF
cdr3_nt: TGTGCCAGCAGCCTGGACTCGGGCACTGAAGCTTTCTTT

j_call: TRBJ2-7
d_call: TRBD1
v_call: TRBV7-8
clone_size: .
cdr3_aa: CASSRGPAYEQYF
cdr3_nt: TGTGCCAGCAGCAGGGGGCCTGCCTACGAGCAGTACTTC

j_call: TRBJ1-4
d_call: TRBD1
v_call: TRBV25-1
clone_size: .
cdr3_aa: CASSPQGQGKSNEKLFF
cdr3_nt: TGTGCCAGCAGTCCCCAGGGACAGGGGAAATCCAATGAAAAACTGTTTTTT

j_call: TRBJ1-3
d_call: .
v_call: TRBV29-1
clone_size: .
cdr3_aa: CSVDPLSGNTIYF
cdr3_nt: TGCAGCGTTGACCCCCTCTCTGGAAACACCATATATTTT